This T cell receptor (beta chain) was observed in a study of CD8 T cells in Susac syndrome. RNA in amounts of about 0.45 to 1 ug was reverse transcribed with random hexamers. MiXCR, run by TCRdb on the immunoSEQ multiplex PCR reads, gives a single entry per CDR3 protein. The profile shows 170,000 or so distinct CDR3 sequences, approximately 94% of them singletons. CD8+ and CD4+ T cells from blood underwent TCR beta sequencing. The multiple sclerosis controls were treatment-naive patients, and their relapsing-remitting disease was stable or active. Negative magnetic isolation gave CD8+ and CD4+ cells; FACS enriched CD8+ TEMRA. This CDR3 spans 13 amino acids. Germline V CDR1 and CDR2: DFQATT, SNEGSKA (reference sequence).

V is TRBV20-1 and J is TRBJ2-2; the D is unclear. This sequence originates from a human donor with multiple sclerosis. Material: CD4+ T cells from PBMCs. The CDR3 coding sequence is TGCAGCGTCCACTTGCAGAGCACCGGGGAGCTGTTTTTT. Protein: CSVHLQSTGELFF.